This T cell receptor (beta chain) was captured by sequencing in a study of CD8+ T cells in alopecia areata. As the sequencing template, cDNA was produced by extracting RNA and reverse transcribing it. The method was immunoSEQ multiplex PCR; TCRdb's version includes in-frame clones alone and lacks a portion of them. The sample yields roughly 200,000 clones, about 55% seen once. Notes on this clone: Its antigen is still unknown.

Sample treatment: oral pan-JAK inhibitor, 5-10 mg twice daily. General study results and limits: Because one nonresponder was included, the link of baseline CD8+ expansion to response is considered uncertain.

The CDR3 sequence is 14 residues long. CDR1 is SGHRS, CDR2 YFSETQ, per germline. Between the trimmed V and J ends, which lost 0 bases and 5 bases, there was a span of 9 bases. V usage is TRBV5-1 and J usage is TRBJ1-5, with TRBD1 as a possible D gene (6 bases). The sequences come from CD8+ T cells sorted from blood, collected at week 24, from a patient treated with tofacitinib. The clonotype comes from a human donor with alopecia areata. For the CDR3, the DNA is TGCGCCAGCAGCTTGGAGGGGGGACATCAGCCCCAGCATTTT. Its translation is CASSLEGGHQPQHF.